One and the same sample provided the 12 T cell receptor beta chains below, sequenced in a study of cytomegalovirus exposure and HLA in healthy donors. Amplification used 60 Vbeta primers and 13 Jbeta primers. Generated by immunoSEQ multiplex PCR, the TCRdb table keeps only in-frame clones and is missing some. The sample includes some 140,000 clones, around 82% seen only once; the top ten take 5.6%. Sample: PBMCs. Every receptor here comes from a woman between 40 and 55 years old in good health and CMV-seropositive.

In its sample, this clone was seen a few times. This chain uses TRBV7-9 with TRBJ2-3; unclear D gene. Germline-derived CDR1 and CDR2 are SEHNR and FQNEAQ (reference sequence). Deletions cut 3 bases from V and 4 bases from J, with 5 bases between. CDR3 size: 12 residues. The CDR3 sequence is CASSFRADTQYF. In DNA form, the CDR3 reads TGTGCCAGCAGCTTTCGGGCAGATACGCAGTATTTT.

CDR3 nucleotide sequence: TGCGCCAGCAGCTTGGAAGGGGCTAAGGACAATGAGCAGTTCTTC. Translating it yields CASSLEGAKDNEQFF. V is TRBV5-1 and J is TRBJ2-1; perhaps TRBD1 as D (5 bases). Trimming took off 0 bases at V and 5 bases at J, with 12 bases between the two ends. CDR3 length: 15 amino acids. In germline, CDR1 is SGHRS, CDR2 YFSETQ. The variable domain in full, completed from reference TRBV5-1 and TRBJ2-1, reads KAGVTQTPRYLIKTRGQQVTLSCSPISGHRSVSWYQQTPGQGLQFLFEYFSETQRNKGNFPGRFSGRQFSNSRSEMNVSTLELGDSALYLCASSLEGAKDNEQFFGPGTRLTVL.

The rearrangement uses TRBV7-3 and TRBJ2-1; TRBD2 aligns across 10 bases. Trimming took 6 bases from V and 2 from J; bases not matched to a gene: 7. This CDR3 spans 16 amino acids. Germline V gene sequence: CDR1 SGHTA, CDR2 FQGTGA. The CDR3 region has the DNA TGTGCCAGCAGTCGAGGGGGGACTAGCGCCTACAATGAGCAGTTCTTC. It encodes CASSRGGTSAYNEQFF. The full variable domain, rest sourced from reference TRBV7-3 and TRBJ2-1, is GAGVSQTPSNKVTEKGKYVELRCDPISGHTALYWYRQSLGQGPEFLIYFQGTGAADDSGLPNDRFFAVRPEGSVSTLKIQRTERGDSAVYLCASSRGGTSAYNEQFFGPGTRLTVL.

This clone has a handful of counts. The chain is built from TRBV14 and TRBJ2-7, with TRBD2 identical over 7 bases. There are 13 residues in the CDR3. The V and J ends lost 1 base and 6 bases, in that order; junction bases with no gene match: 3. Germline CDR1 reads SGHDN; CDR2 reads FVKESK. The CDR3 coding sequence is TGTGCCAGCAGCCAAGTTCGGACTAGCGAGCAGTACTTC. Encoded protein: CASSQVRTSEQYF. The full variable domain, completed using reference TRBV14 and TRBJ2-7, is EAGVTQFPSHSVIEKGQTVTLRCDPISGHDNLYWYRRVMGKEIKFLLHFVKESKQDESGMPNNRFLAERTGGTYSTLKVQPAELEDSGVYFCASSQVRTSEQYFGPGTRLTVT.

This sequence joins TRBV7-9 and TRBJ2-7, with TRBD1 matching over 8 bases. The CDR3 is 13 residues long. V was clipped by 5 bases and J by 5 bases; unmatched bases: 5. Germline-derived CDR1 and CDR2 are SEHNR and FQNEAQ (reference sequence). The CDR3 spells CASSIRGLDEQYF. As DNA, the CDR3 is TGTGCCAGCAGCATCAGGGGGCTCGACGAGCAGTACTTC.

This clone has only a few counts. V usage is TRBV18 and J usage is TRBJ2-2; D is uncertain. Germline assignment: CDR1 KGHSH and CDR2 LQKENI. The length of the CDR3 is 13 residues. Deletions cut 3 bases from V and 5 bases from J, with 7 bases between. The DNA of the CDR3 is TGTGCCAGCTCACCTCTCTCGACCGGGGAGCTGTTTTTT. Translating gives CASSPLSTGELFF.

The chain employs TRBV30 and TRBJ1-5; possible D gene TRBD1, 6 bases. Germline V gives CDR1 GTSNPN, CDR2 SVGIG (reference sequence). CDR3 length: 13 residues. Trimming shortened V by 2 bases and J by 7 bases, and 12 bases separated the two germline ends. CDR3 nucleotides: TGTGCCTGGAGTCACAGGGAAAGGCAGCCCCAGCATTTT. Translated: CAWSHRERQPQHF.

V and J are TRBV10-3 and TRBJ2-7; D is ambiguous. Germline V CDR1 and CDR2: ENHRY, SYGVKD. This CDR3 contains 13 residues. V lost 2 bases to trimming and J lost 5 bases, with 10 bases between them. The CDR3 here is CAISESLQDEQYF. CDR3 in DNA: TGTGCCATCAGTGAGAGCCTTCAGGACGAGCAGTACTTC.

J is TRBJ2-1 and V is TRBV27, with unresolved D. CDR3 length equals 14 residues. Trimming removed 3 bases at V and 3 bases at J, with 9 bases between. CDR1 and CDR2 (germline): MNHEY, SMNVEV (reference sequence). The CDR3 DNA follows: TGTGCCAGCAGTTTGAGGCCGGACTACAATGAGCAGTTCTTC. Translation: CASSLRPDYNEQFF.

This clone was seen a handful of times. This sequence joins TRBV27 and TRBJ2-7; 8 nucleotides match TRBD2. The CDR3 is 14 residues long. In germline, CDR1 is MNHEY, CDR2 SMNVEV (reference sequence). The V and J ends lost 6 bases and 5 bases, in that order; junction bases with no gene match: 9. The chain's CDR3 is CASRPSGRNNEQYF. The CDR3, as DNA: TGTGCCAGCAGACCAAGCGGGAGAAATAACGAGCAGTACTTC.

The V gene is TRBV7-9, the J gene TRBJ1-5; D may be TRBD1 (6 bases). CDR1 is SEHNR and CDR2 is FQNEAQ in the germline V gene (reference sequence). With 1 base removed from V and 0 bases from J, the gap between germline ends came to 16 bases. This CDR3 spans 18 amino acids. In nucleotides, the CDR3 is TGTGCCAGCAGCTTAGGCACAGGGTCCGGATATAGCAATCAGCCCCAGCATTTT. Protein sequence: CASSLGTGSGYSNQPQHF.

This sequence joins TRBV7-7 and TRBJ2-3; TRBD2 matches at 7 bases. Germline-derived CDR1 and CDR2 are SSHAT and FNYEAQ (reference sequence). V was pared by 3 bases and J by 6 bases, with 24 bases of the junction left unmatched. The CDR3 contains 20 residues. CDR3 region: CASSLDLRRLAATRGDTQYF. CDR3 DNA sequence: TGTGCCAGCAGCTTGGACCTTCGTAGGCTAGCGGCTACCCGAGGGGATACGCAGTATTTT.